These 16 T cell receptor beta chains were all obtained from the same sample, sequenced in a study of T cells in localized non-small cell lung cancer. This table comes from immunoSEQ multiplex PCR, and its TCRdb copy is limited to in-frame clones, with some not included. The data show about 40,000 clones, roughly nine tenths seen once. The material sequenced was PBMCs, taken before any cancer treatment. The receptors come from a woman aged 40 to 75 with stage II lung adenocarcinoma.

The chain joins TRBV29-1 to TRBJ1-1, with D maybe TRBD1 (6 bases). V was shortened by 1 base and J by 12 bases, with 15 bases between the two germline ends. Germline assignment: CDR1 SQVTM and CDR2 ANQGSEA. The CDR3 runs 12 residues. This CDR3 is CSVEGLRDTSFF. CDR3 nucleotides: TGCAGCGTTGAAGGTTTACGGGACACATCTTTCTTT.

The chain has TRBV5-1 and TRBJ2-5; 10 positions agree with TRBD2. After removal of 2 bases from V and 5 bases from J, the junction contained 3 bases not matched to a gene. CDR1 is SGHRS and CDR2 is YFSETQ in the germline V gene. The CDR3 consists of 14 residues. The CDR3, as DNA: TGCGCCAGCAGCTTAAGCGGGAGGGGCGAGACCCAGTACTTC. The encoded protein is CASSLSGRGETQYF.

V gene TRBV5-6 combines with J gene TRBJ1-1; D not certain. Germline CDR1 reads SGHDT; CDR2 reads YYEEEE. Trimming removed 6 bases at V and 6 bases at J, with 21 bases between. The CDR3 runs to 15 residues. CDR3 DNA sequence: TGTGCCAGCACTCGGGAGGAAGTCGAGTCCGCTGAAGCTTTCTTT. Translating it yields CASTREEVESAEAFF.

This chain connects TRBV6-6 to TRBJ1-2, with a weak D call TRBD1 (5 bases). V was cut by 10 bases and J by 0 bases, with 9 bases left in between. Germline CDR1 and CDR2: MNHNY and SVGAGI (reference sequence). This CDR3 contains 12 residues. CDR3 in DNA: TGTGCCACCCGACAGACTAACTATGGCTACACCTTC. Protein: CATRQTNYGYTF.

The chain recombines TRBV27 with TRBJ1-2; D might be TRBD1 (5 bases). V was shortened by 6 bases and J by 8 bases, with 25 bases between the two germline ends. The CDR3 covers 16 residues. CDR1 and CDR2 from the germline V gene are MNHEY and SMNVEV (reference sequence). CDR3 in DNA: TGTGCCAGCAGCCCTTGGGGCAGCTTAGGAGGTTACGGCTACACCTTC. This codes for CASSPWGSLGGYGYTF.

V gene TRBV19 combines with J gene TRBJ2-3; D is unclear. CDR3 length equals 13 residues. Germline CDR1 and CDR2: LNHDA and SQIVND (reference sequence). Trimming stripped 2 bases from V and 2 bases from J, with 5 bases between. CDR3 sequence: CASSIKATDTQYF. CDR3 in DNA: TGTGCCAGTAGTATAAAGGCCACAGATACGCAGTATTTT.

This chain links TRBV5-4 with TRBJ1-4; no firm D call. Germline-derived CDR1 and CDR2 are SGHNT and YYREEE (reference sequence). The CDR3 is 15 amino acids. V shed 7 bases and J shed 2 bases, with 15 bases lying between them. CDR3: CASRTLPGTNEKLFF. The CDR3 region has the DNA TGTGCCAGCCGAACACTCCCGGGGACTAATGAAAAACTGTTTTTT.

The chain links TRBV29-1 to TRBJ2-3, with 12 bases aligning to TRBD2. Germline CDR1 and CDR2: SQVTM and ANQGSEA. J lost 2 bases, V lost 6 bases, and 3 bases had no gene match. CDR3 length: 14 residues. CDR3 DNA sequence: TGCAGCGTCACTAGCGGGGGGTTCACAGATACGCAGTATTTT. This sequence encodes CSVTSGGFTDTQYF.

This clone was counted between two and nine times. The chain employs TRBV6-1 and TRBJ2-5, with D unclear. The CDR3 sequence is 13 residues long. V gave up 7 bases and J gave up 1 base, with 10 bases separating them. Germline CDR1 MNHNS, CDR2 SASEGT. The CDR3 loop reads CASNGRRQETQYF. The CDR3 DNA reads TGTGCCAGCAACGGCAGACGCCAAGAGACCCAGTACTTC.

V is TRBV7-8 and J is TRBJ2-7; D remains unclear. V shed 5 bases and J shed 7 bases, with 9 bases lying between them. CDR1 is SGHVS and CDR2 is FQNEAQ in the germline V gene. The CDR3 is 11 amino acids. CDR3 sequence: CASSPLEEQYF. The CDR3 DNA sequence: TGTGCCAGCAGCCCGCTTGAGGAGCAGTACTTC.

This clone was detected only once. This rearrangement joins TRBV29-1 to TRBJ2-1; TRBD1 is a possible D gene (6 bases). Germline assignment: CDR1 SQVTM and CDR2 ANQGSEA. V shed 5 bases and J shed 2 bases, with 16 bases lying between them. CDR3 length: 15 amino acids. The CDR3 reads CSVREQGSPYNEQFF. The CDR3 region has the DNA TGCAGCGTTAGGGAACAGGGAAGCCCCTACAATGAGCAGTTCTTC.

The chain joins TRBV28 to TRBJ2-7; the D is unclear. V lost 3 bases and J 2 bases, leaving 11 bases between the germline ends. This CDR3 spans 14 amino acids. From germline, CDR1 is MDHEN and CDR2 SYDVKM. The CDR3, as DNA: TGTGCCAGCAGTTTTGTCGGCCCGGCCTACGAGCAGTACTTC. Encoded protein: CASSFVGPAYEQYF.

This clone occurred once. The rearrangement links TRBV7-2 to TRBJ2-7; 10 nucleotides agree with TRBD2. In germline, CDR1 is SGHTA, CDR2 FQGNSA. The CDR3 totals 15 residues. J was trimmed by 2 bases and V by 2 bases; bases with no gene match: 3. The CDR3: CASSLLAGGPYEQYF. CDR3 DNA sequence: TGTGCCAGCAGCTTATTAGCGGGAGGCCCCTACGAGCAGTACTTC.

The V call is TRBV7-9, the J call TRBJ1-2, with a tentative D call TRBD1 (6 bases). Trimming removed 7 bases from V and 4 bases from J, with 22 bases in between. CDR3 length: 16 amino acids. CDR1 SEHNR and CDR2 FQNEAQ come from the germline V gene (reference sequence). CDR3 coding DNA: TGTGCCAGCACCAGGGGTTATCGAACAGGTGGCTATGGCTACACCTTC. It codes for CASTRGYRTGGYGYTF.

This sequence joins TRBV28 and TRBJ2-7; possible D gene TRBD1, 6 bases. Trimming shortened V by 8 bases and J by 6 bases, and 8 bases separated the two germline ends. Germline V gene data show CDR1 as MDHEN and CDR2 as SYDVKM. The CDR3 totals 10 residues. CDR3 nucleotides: TGTGCCAGCCAGGGGACCGAGCAGTACTTC. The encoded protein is CASQGTEQYF.

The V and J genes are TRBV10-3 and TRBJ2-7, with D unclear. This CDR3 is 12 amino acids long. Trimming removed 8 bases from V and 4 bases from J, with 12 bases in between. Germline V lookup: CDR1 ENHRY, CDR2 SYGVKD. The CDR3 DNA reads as TGTGCCATCGGAGCGTCCCCATACGAGCAGTACTTC. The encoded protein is CAIGASPYEQYF.